One sample yielded the 17 T cell receptor beta chains listed below, sequenced in a study of patients and donors after allogeneic stem cell transplantation. From the RT-PCR reads, TCRdb called clonotypes with MiXCR, one entry per CDR3 protein. The sample lists tens of thousands of distinct CDR3 sequences, around 5% occurring once. Material for sequencing was blood, either unsorted or a sorted T cell fraction (not recorded which). The origin of the receptors is a human donor who was either an allogeneic HSCT recipient or a stem cell or donor lymphocyte infusion donor (not recorded which). It is not recorded whose cells these are; they may come from a transplant donor.

This clonotype was recorded at least ten times. CDR3 in DNA: TGCAGCGTTGTTCGGGGTGCGGACACTGAAGCTTTCTTT. Its translation is CSVVRGADTEAFF. The chain is built from TRBV29-1 and TRBJ1-1; D uncertain. The germline V gene encodes CDR1 SQVTM and CDR2 ANQGSEA. The CDR3 length is 13 residues. Trimming shortened V by 4 bases and J by 3 bases, and 12 bases separated the two germline ends.

Note on this clonotype: Given a much more abundant clone one base away, this may be a read error. The V call is TRBV5-1, the J call TRBJ2-7; TRBD2 is a possible D gene (5 bases). V dropped 0 bases and J dropped 1 base, with 17 bases sitting between them. The CDR3 loop spans 17 amino acids. Looked up from germline, CDR1 is SGHRS and CDR2 is YFSETQ. The CDR3 loop is CASSLELSNGESYEQYF. In DNA form, the CDR3 reads TGCGCCAGCAGCTTGGAGTTAAGTAACGGGGAATCCTACGAGCAGTACTTC. The full variable domain, rest sourced from reference TRBV5-1 and TRBJ2-7, is KAGVTQTPRYLIKTRGQQVTLSCSPISGHRSVSWYQQTPGQGLQFLFEYFSETQRNKGNFPGRFSGRQFSNSRSEMNVSTLELGDSALYLCASSLELSNGESYEQYFGPGTRLTVT.

This clonotype was seen repeatedly, ten times or more. This chain links TRBV7-9 with TRBJ2-7, with TRBD2 as a possible D gene (6 bases). Trimming removed 4 bases from V and 3 bases from J, with 16 bases in between. The CDR3 length is 15 residues. Germline CDR1 SEHNR, CDR2 FQNEAQ (reference sequence). CDR3 sequence: CASSSPLANYYEQYF. In nucleotides, the CDR3 is TGTGCCAGCAGCTCCCCCCTAGCGAACTACTACGAGCAGTACTTC.

This clonotype was detected many times. CDR3 loop: CASSRQGILNSNQPQHF. The CDR3 region has the DNA TGTGCCAGCAGCCGACAGGGGATCCTGAATAGCAATCAGCCCCAGCATTTT. The chain couples TRBV28 to TRBJ1-5; the match to TRBD1 covers 8 bases. This CDR3 is 17 amino acids long. Germline CDR1 and CDR2: MDHEN and SYDVKM. The ends lost 6 bases at V and 0 bases at J; junction bases unmatched: 10.

There are many counts of this clonotype. The V and J genes are TRBV5-1 and TRBJ2-2; 7 bases map to TRBD2. Germline V gene lookup returns CDR1 SGHRS and CDR2 YFSETQ. The CDR3 covers 16 residues. Trimming removed 0 bases from V and 2 bases from J; junction bases left unmatched: 4. The CDR3 region has the DNA TGCGCCAGCAGCTTGGCTAGCGGAATCAACACCGGGGAGCTGTTTTTT. It codes for CASSLASGINTGELFF.

Written as DNA, the CDR3 is TGTGCCAGCAGTTACGGGAGCGAGCAAGAGACCCAGTACTTC. Translated: CASSYGSEQETQYF. This sequence joins TRBV6-5 and TRBJ2-5; possible D gene TRBD2, 5 bases. Trimming took off 2 bases at V and 2 bases at J, with 9 bases between the two ends. The CDR3 length is 14 residues. The germline V gene encodes CDR1 MNHEY and CDR2 SVGAGI.

This clonotype was detected only a few times. The chain employs TRBV11-2 and TRBJ2-1; 8 positions agree with TRBD1. J gave up 7 bases and V 5 bases, and 16 bases lay outside the gene matches. The CDR3 covers 17 residues. Germline assignment: CDR1 SGHAT and CDR2 FQNNGV. The CDR3 DNA reads TGTGCCAGCAGCCGAATCTCTAGGCAGGGGGCCAATAATGAGCAGTTCTTC. Protein sequence: CASSRISRQGANNEQFF.

The V and J genes are TRBV15 and TRBJ2-1, with 11 positions matching TRBD1. CDR1 LNHNV and CDR2 YYDKDF come from the germline V gene (reference sequence). The CDR3 loop spans 18 amino acids. V shed 0 bases, J shed 7 bases, and the junction held 11 bases outside the gene matches. The CDR3 protein is CATSRDLGGTGGENEQFF. The CDR3 region has the DNA TGTGCCACCAGCAGAGACTTAGGTGGGACAGGGGGTGAAAATGAGCAGTTCTTC.

The chain joins TRBV12-3 or TRBV12-4 to TRBJ1-2; D not certain. CDR3 length: 13 residues. Trimming took 2 bases from V and 2 from J, leaving 6 bases between them. Here the CDR3 reads CASSLSGNYGYTF. The CDR3 nucleotides read TGTGCCAGCAGTTTATCAGGCAACTATGGCTACACCTTC.

This clonotype was recorded at least ten times. The CDR3, as DNA: TGTGCCAGCAGCGCCGGGACAGGGTATAATTCACCCCTCCACTTT. This translates into CASSAGTGYNSPLHF. The chain joins TRBV9 to TRBJ1-6; 9 nucleotides line up with TRBD1. CDR3 length equals 15 residues. From germline, CDR1 is SGDLS and CDR2 YYNGEE. The V and J ends lost 3 bases and 4 bases, in that order; junction bases with no gene match: 2. Combining the CDR3 with reference TRBV9 and TRBJ1-6 gives the whole variable domain DSGVTQTPKHLITATGQRVTLRCSPRSGDLSVYWYQQSLDQGLQFLIQYYNGEERAKGNILERFSAQQFPDLHSELNLSSLELGDSALYFCASSAGTGYNSPLHFGNGTRLTVT.

This clonotype was detected ten times or more. The rearrangement joins TRBV5-1 to TRBJ2-5, with TRBD1 matching 11 bases. CDR1 and CDR2 from the germline V gene are SGHRS and YFSETQ. The CDR3 totals 15 residues. The ends lost 0 bases at V and 5 bases at J; junction bases unmatched: 3. CDR3 in amino acids: CASSLGTGGWETQYF. CDR3 sequence (DNA): TGCGCCAGCAGCTTGGGGACAGGGGGCTGGGAGACCCAGTACTTC.

The rearrangement uses TRBV28 and TRBJ2-3; weak D call: TRBD1 (6 bases). Trimming stripped 5 bases from V and 6 bases from J, with 12 bases between. The CDR3 extends over 13 amino acids. CDR1 MDHEN and CDR2 SYDVKM come from the germline V gene. The CDR3 sequence: CASSRGFGDTQYF. DNA of the CDR3: TGTGCCAGCAGTAGGGGGTTCGGCGATACGCAGTATTTT.

This clonotype occurred many times. The chain employs TRBV2 and TRBJ2-2; D gene ambiguous. V was cut by 2 bases and J by 0 bases, with 4 bases left in between. Germline V gene data show CDR1 as SNHLY and CDR2 as FYNNEI. The CDR3 has 14 amino acids. The CDR3 sequence: CASSEFPNTGELFF. The CDR3 DNA is TGTGCCAGCAGTGAATTCCCGAACACCGGGGAGCTGTTTTTT. The complete variable domain, with remaining parts taken from reference TRBV2 and TRBJ2-2, reads EPEVTQTPSHQVTQMGQEVILRCVPISNHLYFYWYRQILGQKVEFLVSFYNNEISEKSEIFDDQFSVERPDGSNFTLKIRSTKLEDSAMYFCASSEFPNTGELFFGEGSRLTVL.

This clonotype was seen ten or more times. The chain links TRBV29-1 to TRBJ2-5; D remains ambiguous. The V gene's germline CDR1 is SQVTM and CDR2 ANQGSEA. V was trimmed by 4 bases and J by 1 base, leaving 7 bases between them. This CDR3 has 12 residues. The CDR3: CSVGVVQETQYF. In nucleotides, the CDR3 is TGCAGCGTTGGGGTGGTCCAAGAGACCCAGTACTTC.

This clonotype has just a few counts. The CDR3 sequence: CASSLSLQGAVDTQYF. The CDR3 DNA is TGTGCCAGCTCACTATCGCTACAGGGGGCAGTAGATACGCAGTATTTT. The J gene is TRBJ2-3, the V gene TRBV18; 9 bases match TRBD1. Looked up from germline, CDR1 is KGHSH and CDR2 is LQKENI. V gave up 4 bases and J gave up 5 bases; unmatched junction bases: 10. This CDR3 comprises 16 residues.

This clonotype was counted a few times. This chain connects TRBV10-3 to TRBJ1-5; D unclear. Trimming left V 0 bases short and J 6 bases short, with 6 bases between. Germline V gene sequence: CDR1 ENHRY, CDR2 SYGVKD. This CDR3 is 13 amino acids long. Written as DNA, the CDR3 is TGTGCCATCAGTGAGTCGGAGGTTCAGCCCCAGCATTTT. Translating gives CAISESEVQPQHF.

In its sample, this clonotype was seen a few times. The chain employs TRBV20-1 and TRBJ2-4; D remains unclear. The CDR3 is 16 residues long. Trimming stripped 0 bases from V and 0 bases from J, with 12 bases between. Germline CDR1 is DFQATT and CDR2 is SNEGSKA (reference sequence). CDR3 protein: CSARDRPVVAKNIQYF. CDR3 coding DNA: TGCAGTGCTAGAGACCGGCCGGTAGTAGCCAAAAACATTCAGTACTTC.